This is a list of T cell receptor beta chains from one sample in a study of cytomegalovirus exposure and HLA in healthy donors. Assay used: immunoSEQ multiplex PCR; TCRdb lists only in-frame clones, some missing. Seen here are roughly 160,000 clones, about four fifths observed once, and the top ten hold roughly 7.6%. The sample consisted of PBMCs. All receptors derive from a woman younger than 45 in good health and CMV-seropositive. CDR3s include the opening cysteine and the closing phenylalanine or tryptophan. The D gene is left open where the match is weak. A row's size may be missing; if present it is once, few, many or a size class.

CDR3aa: CASSAGRQMRGNTIYF
CDR3nt: TGCGCCAGCAGCGCCGGGAGACAGATGCGGGGAAACACCATATATTTT
d_gene: .
v_gene: TRBV5-1
abundance: .
j_gene: TRBJ1-3

CDR3aa: CASSHAGEQETQYF
CDR3nt: TGTGCCAGCAGTCACGCAGGGGAGCAAGAGACCCAGTACTTC
d_gene: .
v_gene: TRBV13
abundance: .
j_gene: TRBJ2-5

CDR3aa: CATSRGRLAVYPEQYF
CDR3nt: TGTGCCACCAGCAGAGGAAGACTAGCGGTGTATCCCGAGCAGTACTTC
d_gene: TRBD2
v_gene: TRBV15
abundance: .
j_gene: TRBJ2-7

CDR3aa: CASSLQGYEQYF
CDR3nt: TGTGCCAGCAGCTTACAGGGCTACGAGCAGTACTTC
d_gene: .
v_gene: TRBV7-2
abundance: once
j_gene: TRBJ2-7

CDR3aa: CASTLRGDWTEAFF
CDR3nt: TGTGCCAGCACCCTACGCGGAGATTGGACTGAAGCTTTCTTT
d_gene: .
v_gene: TRBV13
abundance: .
j_gene: TRBJ1-1

CDR3aa: CASSQGDEQFF
CDR3nt: TGTGCCAGCTCCCAGGGCGATGAGCAGTTCTTC
d_gene: .
v_gene: TRBV18
abundance: .
j_gene: TRBJ2-1

CDR3aa: CASSSSGVAVGELFF
CDR3nt: TGTGCCAGCAGCTCTAGCGGGGTAGCTGTCGGGGAGCTGTTTTTT
d_gene: TRBD2
v_gene: TRBV7-6
abundance: few
j_gene: TRBJ2-2

CDR3aa: CASSPRSYEQYF
CDR3nt: TGTGCCAGCAGCCCCCGGTCCTACGAGCAGTACTTC
d_gene: .
v_gene: TRBV7-8
abundance: .
j_gene: TRBJ2-7

CDR3aa: CASSPTGSDTEAFF
CDR3nt: TGTGCCAGCTCACCGACAGGGAGTGATACTGAAGCTTTCTTT
d_gene: TRBD1
v_gene: TRBV18
abundance: few
j_gene: TRBJ1-1

CDR3aa: CASSPWTGGFAPLHF
CDR3nt: TGTGCCAGCAGCCCCTGGACAGGGGGGTTTGCACCCCTCCACTTT
d_gene: TRBD1
v_gene: TRBV11-2
abundance: .
j_gene: TRBJ1-6

CDR3aa: CASSQGLAVQYF
CDR3nt: TGTGCCAGCAGCCAAGGGCTAGCGGTGCAGTACTTC
d_gene: TRBD2
v_gene: TRBV4-2
abundance: .
j_gene: TRBJ2-7

CDR3aa: CASSSHSGLYEQYF
CDR3nt: TGTGCCAGCAGTTCCCATAGCGGACTCTACGAGCAGTACTTC
d_gene: .
v_gene: TRBV5-8
abundance: .
j_gene: TRBJ2-7

CDR3aa: CASSERTGTDTQYF
CDR3nt: TGTGCCAGCAGTGAACGTACGGGAACAGATACGCAGTATTTT
d_gene: .
v_gene: TRBV25-1
abundance: .
j_gene: TRBJ2-3

CDR3aa: CASSQAGTGRSPLHF
CDR3nt: TGTGCCAGCAGCCAAGCCGGGACAGGCCGGTCACCCCTCCACTTT
d_gene: TRBD1
v_gene: TRBV5-4
abundance: few
j_gene: TRBJ1-6

CDR3aa: CASSQDWTVNYGYTF
CDR3nt: TGCGCCAGCAGCCAAGATTGGACAGTTAACTATGGCTACACCTTC
d_gene: .
v_gene: TRBV4-1
abundance: once
j_gene: TRBJ1-2

CDR3aa: CASRTSGGADTQYF
CDR3nt: TGTGCCAGCAGGACTAGCGGGGGGGCGGATACGCAGTATTTT
d_gene: TRBD2
v_gene: TRBV5-6
abundance: .
j_gene: TRBJ2-3

CDR3aa: CASSVNRGTDTQYF
CDR3nt: TGTGCCAGCAGCGTAAACAGGGGCACAGATACGCAGTATTTT
d_gene: .
v_gene: TRBV9
abundance: .
j_gene: TRBJ2-3

CDR3aa: CASSLDLGPETQYF
CDR3nt: TGTGCCAGCAGCTTGGACCTGGGCCCAGAGACCCAGTACTTC
d_gene: .
v_gene: TRBV5-4
abundance: .
j_gene: TRBJ2-5

CDR3aa: CASIPEAGGSNTGELFF
CDR3nt: TGTGCCAGCATTCCCGAAGCGGGGGGGTCGAACACCGGGGAGCTGTTTTTT
d_gene: TRBD2
v_gene: TRBV6-4
abundance: .
j_gene: TRBJ2-2

CDR3aa: CASSLYRDSGANVLTF
CDR3nt: TGTGCCAGCAGCTTATACCGGGACTCTGGGGCCAACGTCCTGACTTTC
d_gene: .
v_gene: TRBV13
abundance: .
j_gene: TRBJ2-6

CDR3aa: CAIRAGTGSTEAFF
CDR3nt: TGTGCCATCAGAGCCGGGACAGGGTCCACTGAAGCTTTCTTT
d_gene: TRBD1
v_gene: TRBV10-3
abundance: once
j_gene: TRBJ1-1

CDR3aa: CASSLQGVVGETQYF
CDR3nt: TGCGCCAGCAGCTTGCAGGGGGTGGTGGGAGAGACCCAGTACTTC
d_gene: TRBD1
v_gene: TRBV5-1
abundance: few
j_gene: TRBJ2-5

CDR3aa: CASSYSTGQITGELFF
CDR3nt: TGTGCCAGCAGTTACTCGACAGGCCAGATCACCGGGGAGCTGTTTTTT
d_gene: .
v_gene: TRBV6-5
abundance: .
j_gene: TRBJ2-2

CDR3aa: CASSGIAGGSYEQYF
CDR3nt: TGTGCCAGCAGTGGAATAGCGGGAGGCTCCTACGAGCAGTACTTC
d_gene: TRBD2
v_gene: TRBV2
abundance: few
j_gene: TRBJ2-7

CDR3aa: CASSIGLNTGELFF
CDR3nt: TGTGCCAGTAGTATAGGGCTGAACACCGGGGAGCTGTTTTTT
d_gene: .
v_gene: TRBV19
abundance: .
j_gene: TRBJ2-2

CDR3aa: CASSIGRAGANVLTF
CDR3nt: TGTGCCAGTAGTATCGGCAGGGCTGGGGCCAACGTCCTGACTTTC
d_gene: .
v_gene: TRBV19
abundance: few
j_gene: TRBJ2-6